A selection of T cell receptor beta chains follows, all from one sample in a study of T cells after yellow fever vaccination. Using its own MiXCR run on the 5' RACE reads, TCRdb lists one record per CDR3 protein. The table shows 150,000 to 200,000 distinct CDR3 sequences, with 6.2% occurring only once. Material: CD4+ T cells sorted from PBMCs, obtained on the day of the first yellow fever vaccination. Source of these receptors: a man younger than 35 who received the YFV17D yellow fever vaccine. Each CDR3 is given with its conserved first and last residue. D genes are given only for firm matches. Rows may omit the clone size; those that give it use once, few, many or a size class.

j_call d_call clone_size v_call cdr3_aa cdr3_nt
TRBJ2-6 - - TRBV5-1 CASSGTPTGANVLTF TGCGCCAGCAGCGGGACCCCTACTGGGGCCAACGTCCTGACTTTC
TRBJ2-5 - few TRBV18 CASSLGYNQETQYF TGTGCCAGCTCATTAGGCTACAACCAAGAGACCCAGTACTTC
TRBJ2-5 TRBD2 - TRBV5-1 CASSLGTSSETQYF TGCGCCAGCAGCTTGGGGACTAGCTCTGAGACCCAGTACTTC
TRBJ2-3 - many TRBV28 CASSLPVKQGQGADTQYF TGTGCCAGCAGTTTACCCGTCAAACAGGGACAAGGGGCAGATACGCAGTATTTT
TRBJ2-5 - many TRBV7-7 CASSLAPGGQETQYF TGTGCTAGCAGCTTAGCCCCAGGGGGGCAAGAGACCCAGTACTTC
TRBJ1-2 - - TRBV5-1 CASSLVSGDGYTF TGCGCCAGCAGCTTGGTGTCAGGGGATGGCTACACCTTC
TRBJ1-1 - many TRBV13 CASSFRNTEAFF TGTGCCAGCAGCTTCAGGAACACTGAAGCTTTCTTT
TRBJ2-7 TRBD1 many TRBV29-1 CSGGQGYEQYF TGCAGCGGAGGACAGGGGTACGAGCAGTACTTC
TRBJ1-5 - - TRBV12-3/TRBV12-4 CASSLWGESNQPQHF TGTGCCAGCAGTTTGTGGGGGGAGAGCAATCAGCCCCAGCATTTT
TRBJ1-6 TRBD1 - TRBV4-3 CASSHGTGVSYNSPLHF TGCGCCAGCAGCCATGGGACAGGGGTTTCCTATAATTCACCCCTCCACTTT
TRBJ2-3 TRBD2 few TRBV5-4 CASSSGLAGALNTQYF TGTGCCAGCAGCTCCGGACTAGCGGGGGCTCTGAATACGCAGTATTTT
TRBJ2-5 - - TRBV2 CAAVPRQVVETQYF TGTGCCGCCGTGCCCCGACAGGTTGTGGAGACCCAGTACTTC
TRBJ2-7 - few TRBV7-9 CASSSTGSSYEQYF TGTGCCAGCAGCTCGACCGGTAGCTCCTACGAGCAGTACTTC
TRBJ1-2 - few TRBV19 CASKPGGGGYTF TGTGCCAGTAAGCCCGGAGGAGGTGGCTACACCTTC
TRBJ2-5 TRBD2 many TRBV29-1 CSQMETGGETQYF TGCAGCCAGATGGAAACGGGAGGGGAGACCCAGTACTTC
TRBJ1-6 - few TRBV5-1 CASSLTPGLDSPLHF TGCGCCAGCAGCCTCACCCCAGGGTTAGATTCACCCCTCCACTTT
TRBJ2-2 TRBD1 - TRBV4-2 CASSLRTGSFLGDPGELFF TGTGCCAGCAGCCTGCGGACAGGATCCTTCCTGGGGGACCCGGGGGAGCTGTTTTTT
TRBJ2-3 TRBD2 few TRBV5-4 CASSSTSGGAVSTDTQYF TGTGCCAGCAGCAGCACTAGCGGGGGGGCGGTGAGCACAGATACGCAGTATTTT
TRBJ1-5 - many TRBV5-5 CASSRDGVNQPQHF TGTGCCAGCAGTCGGGACGGAGTTAATCAGCCCCAGCATTTT
TRBJ2-2 TRBD1 many TRBV5-1 CASGDSYTGELFF TGCGCCAGCGGGGACAGTTACACCGGGGAGCTGTTTTTT
TRBJ2-1 TRBD2 few TRBV4-1 CASSQGGGKDEQFF TGCGCCAGCAGCCAAGGGGGGGGGAAGGATGAGCAGTTCTTC
TRBJ2-7 TRBD1 many TRBV3-1 CASSQQGGQWDYEQYF TGTGCCAGCAGCCAACAAGGGGGCCAGTGGGACTACGAGCAGTACTTC
TRBJ1-1 TRBD1 few TRBV7-6 CASSGYRGLAEAFF TGTGCCAGCAGCGGATACAGGGGGCTCGCTGAAGCTTTCTTT